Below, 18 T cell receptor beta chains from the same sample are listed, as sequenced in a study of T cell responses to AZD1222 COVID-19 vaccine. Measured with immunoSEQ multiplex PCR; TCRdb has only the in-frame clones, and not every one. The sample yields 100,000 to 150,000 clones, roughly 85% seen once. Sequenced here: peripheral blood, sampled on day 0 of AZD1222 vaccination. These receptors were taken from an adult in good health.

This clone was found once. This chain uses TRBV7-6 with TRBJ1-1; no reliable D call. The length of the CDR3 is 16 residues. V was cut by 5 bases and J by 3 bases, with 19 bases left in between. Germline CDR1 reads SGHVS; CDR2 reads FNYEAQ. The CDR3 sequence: CASSGKRAEWDTEAFF. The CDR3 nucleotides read TGTGCCAGCAGCGGGAAGAGGGCGGAATGGGACACTGAAGCTTTCTTT.

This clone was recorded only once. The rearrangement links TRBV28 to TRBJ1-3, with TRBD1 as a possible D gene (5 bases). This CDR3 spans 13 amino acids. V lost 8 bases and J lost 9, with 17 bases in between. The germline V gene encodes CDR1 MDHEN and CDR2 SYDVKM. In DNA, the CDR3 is TGTGCCAGCGGAATACAGGAGATAAGCACCATATATTTT. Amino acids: CASGIQEISTIYF.

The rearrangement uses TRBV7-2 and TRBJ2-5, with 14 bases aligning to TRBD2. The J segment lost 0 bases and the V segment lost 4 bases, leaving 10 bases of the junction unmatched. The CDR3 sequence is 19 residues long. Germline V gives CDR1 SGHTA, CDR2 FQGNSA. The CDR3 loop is CASSSTSGRAHRYQETQYF. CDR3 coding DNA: TGTGCCAGCAGCTCGACTAGCGGGAGGGCCCATCGGTACCAAGAGACCCAGTACTTC.

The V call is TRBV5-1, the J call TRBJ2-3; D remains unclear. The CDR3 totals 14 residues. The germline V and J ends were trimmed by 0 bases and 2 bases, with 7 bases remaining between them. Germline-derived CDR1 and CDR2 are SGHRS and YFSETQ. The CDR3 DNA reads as TGCGCCAGCAGCTTGGCTCATTACACAGATACGCAGTATTTT. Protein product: CASSLAHYTDTQYF.

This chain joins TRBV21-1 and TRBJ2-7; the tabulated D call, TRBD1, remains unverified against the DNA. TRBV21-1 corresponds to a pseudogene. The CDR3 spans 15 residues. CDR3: CASSKDRGLIHEQYF. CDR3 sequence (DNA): TGTGCCAGCAGCAAAGACAGGGGGCTGATTCACGAGCAGTACTTC.

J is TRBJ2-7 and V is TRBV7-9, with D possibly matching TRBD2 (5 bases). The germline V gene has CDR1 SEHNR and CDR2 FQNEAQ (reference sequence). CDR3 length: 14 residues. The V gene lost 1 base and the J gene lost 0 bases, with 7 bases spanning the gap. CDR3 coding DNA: TGTGCCAGCAGCTTAGACGGGGTCTCCTACGAGCAGTACTTC. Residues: CASSLDGVSYEQYF.

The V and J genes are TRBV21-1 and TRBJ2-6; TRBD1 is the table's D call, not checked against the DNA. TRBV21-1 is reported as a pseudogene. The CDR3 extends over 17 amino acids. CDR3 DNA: TGTGCCAGCAGCTCGCTGGACAGGGGCGAGGGGGCCAACGTCCTGACTTTC. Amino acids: CASSSLDRGEGANVLTF.

DNA of the CDR3: TGTGCCAGTAGATCCGGGACATATAATTCACCCCTCCACTTT. Amino acid sequence: CASRSGTYNSPLHF. V is TRBV19 and J is TRBJ1-6; tentative D call: TRBD1 (6 bases). Germline-derived CDR1 and CDR2 are LNHDA and SQIVND (reference sequence). CDR3 length: 14 amino acids. V lost 6 bases and J lost 4, with 10 bases in between.

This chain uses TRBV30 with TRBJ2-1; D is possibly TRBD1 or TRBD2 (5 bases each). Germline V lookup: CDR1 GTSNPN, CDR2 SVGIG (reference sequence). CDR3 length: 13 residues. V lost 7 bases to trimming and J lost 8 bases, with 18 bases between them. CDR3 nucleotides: TGTGCCTTGTCGAGGGGCCGGAAGGATGAGCAGTTCTTC. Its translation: CALSRGRKDEQFF.

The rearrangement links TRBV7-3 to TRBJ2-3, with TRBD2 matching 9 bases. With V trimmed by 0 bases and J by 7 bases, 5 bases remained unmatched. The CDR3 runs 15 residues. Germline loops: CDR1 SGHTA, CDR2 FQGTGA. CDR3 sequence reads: CASSLTAGGPNTQYF. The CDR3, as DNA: TGTGCCAGCAGCTTAACTGCGGGGGGGCCAAATACGCAGTATTTT.

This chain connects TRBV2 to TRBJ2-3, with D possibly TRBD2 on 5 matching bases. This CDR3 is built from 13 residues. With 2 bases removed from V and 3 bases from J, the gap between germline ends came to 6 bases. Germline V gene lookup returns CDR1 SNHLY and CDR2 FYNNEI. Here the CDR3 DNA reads TGTGCCAGCAGTGAAAGGAGGACAGATACGCAGTATTTT. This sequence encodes CASSERRTDTQYF. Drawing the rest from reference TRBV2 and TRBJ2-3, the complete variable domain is EPEVTQTPSHQVTQMGQEVILRCVPISNHLYFYWYRQILGQKVEFLVSFYNNEISEKSEIFDDQFSVERPDGSNFTLKIRSTKLEDSAMYFCASSERRTDTQYFGPGTRLTVL.

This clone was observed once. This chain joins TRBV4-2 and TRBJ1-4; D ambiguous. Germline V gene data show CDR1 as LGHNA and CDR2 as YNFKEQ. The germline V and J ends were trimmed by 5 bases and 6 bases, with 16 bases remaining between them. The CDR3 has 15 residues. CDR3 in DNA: TGTGCCAGCAGCTTCTCGGGCGCCGCCGATGAAAAACTGTTTTTT. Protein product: CASSFSGAADEKLFF.

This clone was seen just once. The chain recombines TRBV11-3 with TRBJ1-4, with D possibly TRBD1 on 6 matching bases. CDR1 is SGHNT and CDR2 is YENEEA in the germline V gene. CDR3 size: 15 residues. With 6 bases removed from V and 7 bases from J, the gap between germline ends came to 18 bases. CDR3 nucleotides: TGTGCCAGCAGGCGGACAGCCAGTTACATTGAAAAACTGTTTTTT. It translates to CASRRTASYIEKLFF.

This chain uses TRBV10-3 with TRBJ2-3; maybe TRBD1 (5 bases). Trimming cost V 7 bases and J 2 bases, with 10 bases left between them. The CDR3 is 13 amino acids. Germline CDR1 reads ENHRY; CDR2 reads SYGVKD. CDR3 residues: CAIKGSITDTQYF. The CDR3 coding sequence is TGTGCCATCAAGGGGTCTATCACAGATACGCAGTATTTT.

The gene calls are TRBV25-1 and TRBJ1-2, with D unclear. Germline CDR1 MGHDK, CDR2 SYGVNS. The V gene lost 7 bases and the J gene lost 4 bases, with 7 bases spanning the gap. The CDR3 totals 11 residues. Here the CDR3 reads CASTGFYGYTF. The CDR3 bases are TGTGCCAGCACCGGATTCTATGGCTACACCTTC.

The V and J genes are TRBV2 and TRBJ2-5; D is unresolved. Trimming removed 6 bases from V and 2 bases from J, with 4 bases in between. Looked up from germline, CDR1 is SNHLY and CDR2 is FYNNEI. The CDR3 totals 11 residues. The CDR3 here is CASRGQETQYF. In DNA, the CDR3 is TGTGCCAGCAGGGGGCAAGAGACCCAGTACTTC.

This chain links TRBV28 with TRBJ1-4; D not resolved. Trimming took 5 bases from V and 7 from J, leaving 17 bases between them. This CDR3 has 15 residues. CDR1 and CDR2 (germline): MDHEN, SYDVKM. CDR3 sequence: CASSTIWGIREKLFF. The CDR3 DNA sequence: TGTGCCAGCAGTACCATTTGGGGAATACGTGAAAAACTGTTTTTT.

CDR3 protein: CATSSRTDEQYF. The CDR3 bases are TGTGCCACCTCGAGCCGAACAGACGAGCAGTACTTC. This sequence joins TRBV10-3 and TRBJ2-7; D remains unclear. Germline lookup yields CDR1 ENHRY and CDR2 SYGVKD. The length of the CDR3 is 12 residues. V was clipped by 10 bases and J by 5 bases, with 15 bases between them.